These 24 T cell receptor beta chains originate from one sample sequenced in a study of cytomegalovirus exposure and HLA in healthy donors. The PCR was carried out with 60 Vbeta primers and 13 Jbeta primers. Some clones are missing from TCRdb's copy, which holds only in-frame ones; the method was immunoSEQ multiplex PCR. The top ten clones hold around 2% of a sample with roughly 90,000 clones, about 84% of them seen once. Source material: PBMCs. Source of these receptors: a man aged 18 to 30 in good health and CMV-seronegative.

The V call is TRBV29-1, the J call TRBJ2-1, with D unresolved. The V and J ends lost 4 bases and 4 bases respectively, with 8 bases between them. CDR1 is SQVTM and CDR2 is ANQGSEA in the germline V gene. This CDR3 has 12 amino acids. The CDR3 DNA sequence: TGCAGCGTTGTGGAGTTTTACAATGAGCAGTTCTTC. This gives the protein CSVVEFYNEQFF.

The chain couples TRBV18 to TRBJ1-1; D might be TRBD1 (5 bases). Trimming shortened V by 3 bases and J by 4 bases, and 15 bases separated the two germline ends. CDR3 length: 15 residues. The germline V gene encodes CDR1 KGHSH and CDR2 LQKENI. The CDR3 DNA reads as TGTGCCAGCTCACCCTACGAGGCGGGGGTCACTGAAGCTTTCTTT. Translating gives CASSPYEAGVTEAFF.

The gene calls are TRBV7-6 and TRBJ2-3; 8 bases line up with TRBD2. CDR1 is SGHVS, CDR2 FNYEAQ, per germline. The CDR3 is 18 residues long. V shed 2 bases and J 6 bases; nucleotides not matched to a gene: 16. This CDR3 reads CASSLHTGGAERTDTQYF. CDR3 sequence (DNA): TGTGCCAGCAGCTTACATACCGGGGGGGCCGAAAGGACGGATACGCAGTATTTT. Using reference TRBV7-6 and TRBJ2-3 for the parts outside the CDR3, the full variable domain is GAGVSQSPRYKVTKRGQDVALRCDPISGHVSLYWYRQALGQGPEFLTYFNYEAQQDKSGLPNDRFSAERPEGSISTLTIQRTEQRDSAMYRCASSLHTGGAERTDTQYFGPGTRLTVL.

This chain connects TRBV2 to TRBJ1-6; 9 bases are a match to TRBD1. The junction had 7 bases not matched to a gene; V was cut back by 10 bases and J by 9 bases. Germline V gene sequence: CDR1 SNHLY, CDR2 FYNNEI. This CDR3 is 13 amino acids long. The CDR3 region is CATRQGESSPLHF. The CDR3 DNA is TGTGCCACCCGACAGGGGGAGAGTTCACCCCTCCACTTT.

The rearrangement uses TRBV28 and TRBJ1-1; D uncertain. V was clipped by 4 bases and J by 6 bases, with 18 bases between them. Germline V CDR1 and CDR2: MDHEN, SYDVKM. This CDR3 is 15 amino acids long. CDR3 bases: TGTGCCAGCAGTTCGTCGACCCAGGAGAGGGCTGAAGCTTTCTTT. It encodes CASSSSTQERAEAFF.

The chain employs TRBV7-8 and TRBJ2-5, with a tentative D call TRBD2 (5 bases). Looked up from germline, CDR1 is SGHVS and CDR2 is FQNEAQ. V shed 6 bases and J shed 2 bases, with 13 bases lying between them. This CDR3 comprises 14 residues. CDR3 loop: CASRSLAGQETQYF. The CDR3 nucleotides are TGTGCCAGCAGATCCCTAGCTGGTCAAGAGACCCAGTACTTC.

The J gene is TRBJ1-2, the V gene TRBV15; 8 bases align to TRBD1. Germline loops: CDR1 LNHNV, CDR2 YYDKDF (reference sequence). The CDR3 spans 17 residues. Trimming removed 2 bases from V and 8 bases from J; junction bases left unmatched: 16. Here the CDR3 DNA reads TGTGCCACCAGCAGAAGGCCCCGTCTCCAGGGGGCGGAAGGCTACACCTTC. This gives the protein CATSRRPRLQGAEGYTF.

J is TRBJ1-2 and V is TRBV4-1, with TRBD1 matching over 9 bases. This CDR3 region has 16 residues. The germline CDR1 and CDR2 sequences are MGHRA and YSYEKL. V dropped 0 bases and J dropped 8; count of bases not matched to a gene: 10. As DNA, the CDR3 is TGCGCCAGCAGCCAAGAGGGCCCCGGGGGACAGGGAGGCTACACCTTC. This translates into CASSQEGPGGQGGYTF.

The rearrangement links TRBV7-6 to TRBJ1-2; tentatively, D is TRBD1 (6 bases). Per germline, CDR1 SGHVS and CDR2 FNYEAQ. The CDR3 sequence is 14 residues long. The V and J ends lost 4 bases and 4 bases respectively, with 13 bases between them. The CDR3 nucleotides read TGTGCCAGCAGCTACGATCTCAGGGGCTATGGCTACACCTTC. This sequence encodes CASSYDLRGYGYTF.

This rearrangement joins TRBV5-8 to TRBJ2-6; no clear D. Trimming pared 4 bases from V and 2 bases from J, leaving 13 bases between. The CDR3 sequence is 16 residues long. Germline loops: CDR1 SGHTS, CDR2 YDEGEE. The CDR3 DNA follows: TGTGCCAGCAGCCCCTACAGCTTCCCTGGGGCCAACGTCCTGACTTTC. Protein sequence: CASSPYSFPGANVLTF.

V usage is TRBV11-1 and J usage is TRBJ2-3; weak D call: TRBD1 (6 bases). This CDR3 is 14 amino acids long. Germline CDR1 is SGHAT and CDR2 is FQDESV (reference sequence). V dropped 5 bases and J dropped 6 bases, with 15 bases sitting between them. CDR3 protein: CASSIRGGGDTQYF. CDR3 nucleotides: TGTGCCAGCAGCATCCGGGGTGGGGGCGATACGCAGTATTTT.

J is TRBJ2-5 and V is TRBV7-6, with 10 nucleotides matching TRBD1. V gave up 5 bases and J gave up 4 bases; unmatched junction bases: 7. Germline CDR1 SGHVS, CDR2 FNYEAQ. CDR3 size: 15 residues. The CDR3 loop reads CASSPRQGAGETQYF. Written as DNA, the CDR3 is TGTGCCAGCAGCCCAAGACAGGGGGCGGGAGAGACCCAGTACTTC.

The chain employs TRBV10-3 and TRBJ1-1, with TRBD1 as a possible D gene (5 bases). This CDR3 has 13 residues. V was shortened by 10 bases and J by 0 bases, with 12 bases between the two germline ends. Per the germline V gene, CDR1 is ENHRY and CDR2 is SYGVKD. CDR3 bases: TGTGCCACCTTGGACACCTTGAACACTGAAGCTTTCTTT. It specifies CATLDTLNTEAFF.

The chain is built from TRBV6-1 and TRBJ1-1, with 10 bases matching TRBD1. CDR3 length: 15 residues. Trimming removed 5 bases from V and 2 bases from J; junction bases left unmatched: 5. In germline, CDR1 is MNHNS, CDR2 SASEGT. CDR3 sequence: CASSPRDRGNTEAFF. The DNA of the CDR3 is TGTGCCAGCAGTCCCCGGGACAGGGGTAACACTGAAGCTTTCTTT.

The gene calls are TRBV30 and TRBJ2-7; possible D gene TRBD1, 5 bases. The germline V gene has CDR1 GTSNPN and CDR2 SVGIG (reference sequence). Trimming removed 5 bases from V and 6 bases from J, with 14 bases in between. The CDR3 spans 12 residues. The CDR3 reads CAWGAWEREQYF. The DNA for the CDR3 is TGTGCCTGGGGGGCCTGGGAACGCGAGCAGTACTTC.

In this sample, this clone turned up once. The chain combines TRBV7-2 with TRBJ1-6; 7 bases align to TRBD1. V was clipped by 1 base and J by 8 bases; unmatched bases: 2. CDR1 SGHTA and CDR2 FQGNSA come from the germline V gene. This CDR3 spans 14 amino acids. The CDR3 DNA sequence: TGTGCCAGCAGCTTAGGACAGGGTTATTCACCCCTCCACTTT. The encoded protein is CASSLGQGYSPLHF.

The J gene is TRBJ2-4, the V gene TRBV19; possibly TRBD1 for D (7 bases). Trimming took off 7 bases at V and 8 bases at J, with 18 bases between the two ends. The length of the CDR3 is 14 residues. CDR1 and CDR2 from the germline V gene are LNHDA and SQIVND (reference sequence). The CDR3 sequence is CASKGEAGGHIQYF. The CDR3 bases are TGTGCCAGTAAGGGGGAGGCAGGGGGTCACATTCAGTACTTC.

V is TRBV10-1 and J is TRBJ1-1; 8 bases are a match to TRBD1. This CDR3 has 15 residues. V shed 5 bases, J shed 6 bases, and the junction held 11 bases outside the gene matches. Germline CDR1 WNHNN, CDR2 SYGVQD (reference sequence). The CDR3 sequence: CASSRDRGRAPEAFF. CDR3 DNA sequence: TGCGCCAGCAGTCGTGACAGGGGACGTGCACCTGAAGCTTTCTTT.

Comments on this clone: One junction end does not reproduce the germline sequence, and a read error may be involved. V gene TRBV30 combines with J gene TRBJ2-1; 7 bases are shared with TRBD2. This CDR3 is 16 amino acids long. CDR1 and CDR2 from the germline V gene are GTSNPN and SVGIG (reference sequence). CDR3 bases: TGTGCCTGGAATTTCTGGGGGGGGGTGACCTACGATGAGCAGTTCTTC. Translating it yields CAWNFWGGVTYDEQFF.

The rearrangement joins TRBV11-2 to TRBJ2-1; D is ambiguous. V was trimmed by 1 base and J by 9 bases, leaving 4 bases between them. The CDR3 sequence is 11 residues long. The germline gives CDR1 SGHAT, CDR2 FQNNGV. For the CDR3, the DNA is TGTGCCAGCAGCTTAGCTTCTGAGCAGTTCTTC. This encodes CASSLASEQFF.

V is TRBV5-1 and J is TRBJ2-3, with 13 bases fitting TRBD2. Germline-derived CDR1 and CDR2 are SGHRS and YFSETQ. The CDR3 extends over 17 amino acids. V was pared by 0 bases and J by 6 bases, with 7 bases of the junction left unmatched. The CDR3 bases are TGCGCCAGCAGCTTGGGAACTAGCGGGGGGGCAGTTGATACGCAGTATTTT. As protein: CASSLGTSGGAVDTQYF.

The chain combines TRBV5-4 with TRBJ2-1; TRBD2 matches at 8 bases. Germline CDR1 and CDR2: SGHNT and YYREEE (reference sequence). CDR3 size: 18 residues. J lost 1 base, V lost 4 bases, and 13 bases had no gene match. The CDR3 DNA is TGTGCCAGCAGCCCGGGAGGGAGTAGTCCGGGATCCTACAATGAGCAGTTCTTC. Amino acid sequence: CASSPGGSSPGSYNEQFF.

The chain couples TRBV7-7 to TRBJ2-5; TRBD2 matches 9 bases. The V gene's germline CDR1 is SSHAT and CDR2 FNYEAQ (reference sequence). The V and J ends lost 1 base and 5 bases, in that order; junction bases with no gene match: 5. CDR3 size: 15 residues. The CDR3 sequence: CASSLGGGARETQYF. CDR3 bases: TGTGCCAGCAGCTTAGGCGGGGGGGCTCGGGAGACCCAGTACTTC.

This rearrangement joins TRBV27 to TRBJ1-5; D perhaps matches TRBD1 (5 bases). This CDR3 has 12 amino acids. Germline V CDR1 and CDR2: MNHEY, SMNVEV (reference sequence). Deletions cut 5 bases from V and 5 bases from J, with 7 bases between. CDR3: CASSLGDQPQHF. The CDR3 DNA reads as TGTGCCAGCAGTCTAGGGGATCAGCCCCAGCATTTT.